Described below is a single T cell receptor (beta chain) sequence and its context. This sample was taken from a study of T cell changes during pregnancy in multiple sclerosis. TCRdb's copy holds only in-frame clones and misses some; the assay was immunoSEQ multiplex PCR. Of fewer than 60,000 clones in the sample, 85% to 95% were seen once. V dropped 4 bases and J dropped 2 bases, with 3 bases sitting between them. The CDR3 covers 11 residues. Germline CDR1 is MDHEN and CDR2 is SYDVKM. The chain is built from TRBV28 and TRBJ2-7; D is undetermined. Material: peripheral blood, obtained after pregnancy. This receptor was identified in a female donor in good health, enrolled as a control in a pregnancy study. The CDR3 sequence: CASSSAYEQYF. The CDR3 nucleotides read TGTGCCAGCAGTTCCGCCTACGAGCAGTACTTC. Using reference TRBV28 and TRBJ2-7 for the parts outside the CDR3, the full variable domain is DVKVTQSSRYLVKRTGEKVFLECVQDMDHENMFWYRQDPGLGLRLIYFSYDVKMKEKGDIPEGYSVSREKKERFSLILESASTNQTSMYLCASSSAYEQYFGPGTRLTVT.